Shown below are 21 T cell receptor beta chains from a single sample sequenced in a study of molecular identifiers for immune sequencing clone quantification. TCRdb analysed the PCR reads with MiXCR anew, one entry per CDR3 protein. The top ten hold under 0.85% of the sample, which has under 600,000 distinct CDR3 sequences, about a quarter seen once. Sequences were obtained from naive CD8+ T cells from blood, with Jurkat cell RNA spiked in. The subset is: FACS-sorted CD8+CD4-CCR7+CD45RA+ naive T cells. The receptors here all came from a human donor in good health. Some libraries in this study had Jurkat cell RNA spiked in.

This clonotype was counted at least ten times. The V and J genes are TRBV6-5 and TRBJ1-2; 7 bases line up with TRBD1. V was pared by 5 bases and J by 0 bases, with 3 bases of the junction left unmatched. Germline CDR1 MNHEY, CDR2 SVGAGI. CDR3 length: 14 residues. DNA of the CDR3: TGTGCCAGCAGTATCGACAGGGCTAACTATGGCTACACCTTC. It yields the protein CASSIDRANYGYTF.

This CDR3 reads CSVGDSNAANYGYTF. CDR3 nucleotides: TGCAGCGTGGGGGACAGCAACGCAGCTAACTATGGCTACACCTTC. The chain combines TRBV29-1 with TRBJ1-2; 7 nucleotides agree with TRBD1. Trimming at V came to 6 bases and at J to 0 bases, leaving 10 bases not matched to a gene. The CDR3 is made up of 15 amino acids. Germline V lookup: CDR1 SQVTM, CDR2 ANQGSEA.

This clonotype was observed a few times. The rearrangement links TRBV4-1 to TRBJ1-2, with D uncertain. The CDR3 runs to 14 residues. Trimming removed 2 bases from V and 3 bases from J, with 10 bases in between. Germline CDR1 and CDR2: MGHRA and YSYEKL. CDR3 DNA: TGCGCCAGCAGCCAACTACCCGGAGACTATGGCTACACCTTC. Translation: CASSQLPGDYGYTF.

This clonotype was detected many times. V is TRBV14 and J is TRBJ1-1; D possibly corresponds to TRBD1 (5 bases). V was cut by 2 bases and J by 5 bases, with 12 bases left in between. This CDR3 comprises 14 residues. Looked up from germline, CDR1 is SGHDN and CDR2 is FVKESK. CDR3 DNA: TGTGCCAGCAGCCAACTAGGGACTTATACTGAAGCTTTCTTT. It codes for CASSQLGTYTEAFF.

This clonotype has more than one count but fewer than ten. The V gene is TRBV4-3, the J gene TRBJ1-6; D might be TRBD1 (5 bases). The CDR3 covers 16 residues. Germline lookup yields CDR1 LGHNA and CDR2 YSLEER. V gave up 0 bases and J gave up 8 bases, with 14 bases separating them. The CDR3 reads CASSQERGSYDSPLHF. CDR3 in DNA: TGCGCCAGCAGCCAAGAGAGGGGAAGTTACGATTCACCCCTCCACTTT.

This clonotype has a handful of counts. The rearrangement uses TRBV24-1 and TRBJ2-2; no definite D call. This CDR3 has 16 residues. Trimming took off 4 bases at V and 4 bases at J, with 15 bases between the two ends. Germline CDR1 and CDR2: KGHDR and SFDVKD. As DNA, the CDR3 is TGTGCCACCAGTGACCACTACAAATCACCCACCGGGGAGCTGTTTTTT. Protein: CATSDHYKSPTGELFF.

This clonotype has only a few counts. The rearrangement joins TRBV5-1 to TRBJ2-7; D gene unclear. Per the germline V gene, CDR1 is SGHRS and CDR2 is YFSETQ. CDR3 length: 15 amino acids. V was shortened by 3 bases and J by 2 bases, with 15 bases between the two germline ends. CDR3 in amino acids: CASSSVAPLAYEQYF. The CDR3 nucleotides are TGCGCCAGCAGCTCTGTCGCTCCCTTAGCCTACGAGCAGTACTTC.

This chain connects TRBV6-1 to TRBJ1-1; D gene ambiguous. The CDR3 spans 17 residues. Germline V gene data show CDR1 as MNHNS and CDR2 as SASEGT. V lost 3 bases and J 0 bases, leaving 17 bases between the germline ends. The CDR3 loop is CASSENFDTHMNTEAFF. The DNA of the CDR3 is TGTGCCAGCAGTGAGAACTTTGACACCCACATGAACACTGAAGCTTTCTTT.

This clonotype was found many times. The chain has TRBV7-2 and TRBJ2-7, with no clear D. The CDR3 length is 12 residues. Per germline, CDR1 SGHTA and CDR2 FQGNSA. Trimming stripped 5 bases from V and 6 bases from J, with 11 bases between. The CDR3 DNA follows: TGTGCCAGCAGCCTTCCCCGGCTCGAGCAGTACTTC. It translates to CASSLPRLEQYF.

The table lists this clonotype with many counts. The genes are TRBV7-9 and TRBJ2-6; D not certain. Germline CDR1 SEHNR, CDR2 FQNEAQ (reference sequence). The CDR3 is 15 residues long. The V end lost 1 base, the J end lost 4 bases, and 8 bases lay between the germline ends. CDR3 amino acids: CASSLGYAGANVLTF. CDR3 nucleotides: TGTGCCAGCAGCTTAGGTTATGCCGGGGCCAACGTCCTGACTTTC.

This clonotype was detected ten times or more. The chain links TRBV6-5 to TRBJ1-1, with 8 nucleotides matching TRBD1. The CDR3 sequence is 14 residues long. V shed 3 bases, J shed 5 bases, and the junction held 5 bases outside the gene matches. CDR1 is MNHEY and CDR2 is SVGAGI in the germline V gene. For the CDR3, the DNA is TGTGCCAGCAGTTATACAGGGGGAGGTACTGAAGCTTTCTTT. This encodes CASSYTGGGTEAFF.

This rearrangement joins TRBV4-3 to TRBJ2-6; 8 bases fit TRBD1. V was pared by 4 bases and J by 1 base, with 9 bases of the junction left unmatched. This CDR3 spans 18 amino acids. Looked up from germline, CDR1 is LGHNA and CDR2 is YSLEER. In DNA form, the CDR3 reads TGCGCCAGCAGCCGGGACAGGAGCCTAGTGTCTGGGGCCAACGTCCTGACTTTC. It codes for CASSRDRSLVSGANVLTF.

This chain uses TRBV20-1 with TRBJ2-5, with 9 bases that match TRBD2. The CDR3 spans 14 residues. V trimming: 1 base; J trimming: 5 bases; junction bases outside the gene matches: 5. Germline V gene lookup returns CDR1 DFQATT and CDR2 SNEGSKA (reference sequence). CDR3 in DNA: TGCAGTGCTAGAGGCGGGAGGGCCTTGGAGACCCAGTACTTC. Its protein is CSARGGRALETQYF.

This chain connects TRBV30 to TRBJ2-7, with D maybe TRBD2 (6 bases). CDR3 size: 12 residues. The V gene lost 3 bases and the J gene lost 2 bases, with 8 bases spanning the gap. Germline CDR1 reads GTSNPN; CDR2 reads SVGIG (reference sequence). The DNA of the CDR3 is TGTGCCTGGAGAGGACTACCCTACGAGCAGTACTTC. This translates into CAWRGLPYEQYF.

This clonotype was detected only once. This could be a read error, since a much larger clone is one nucleotide away. The rearrangement uses TRBV4-1 and TRBJ2-1, with a tentative D call TRBD1 (6 bases). There are 15 residues in the CDR3. In germline, CDR1 is MGHRA, CDR2 YSYEKL. The CDR3 is CASSQRDTGWNERFF. The CDR3 DNA follows: TGCGCCAGCAGCCAGAGGGATACAGGGTGGAATGAGCGGTTCTTC.

This chain connects TRBV20-1 to TRBJ2-3; TRBD2 might be the D (6 bases). This CDR3 comprises 16 residues. Trimming took 5 bases from V and 3 from J, leaving 21 bases between them. CDR1 DFQATT and CDR2 SNEGSKA come from the germline V gene (reference sequence). The CDR3 sequence is CSARASGGTGTDTQYF. Here the CDR3 DNA reads TGCAGTGCTCGTGCCTCTGGCGGGACGGGTACAGATACGCAGTATTTT.

This clonotype was counted a few times. This rearrangement joins TRBV12-3 or TRBV12-4 to TRBJ2-1; either TRBD1 or TRBD2 may fit D (5 bases each). Trimming stripped 1 base from V and 8 bases from J, with 15 bases between. The CDR3 is 15 residues long. CDR3 amino acids: CASSLEGWGSDEQFF. The CDR3 nucleotides read TGTGCCAGCAGTTTAGAGGGGTGGGGGTCAGATGAGCAGTTCTTC.

Only one count was recorded for this clonotype. The chain combines TRBV4-1 with TRBJ1-3; maybe TRBD1 (6 bases). V was cut by 6 bases and J by 0 bases, with 12 bases left in between. Germline V lookup: CDR1 MGHRA, CDR2 YSYEKL. The CDR3 covers 15 residues. In nucleotides, the CDR3 is TGCGCCAGCAGTCTACAGGGCCCCTCTGGAAACACCATATATTTT. Translated: CASSLQGPSGNTIYF.

The V gene is TRBV13, the J gene TRBJ2-3, with TRBD2 identical over 8 bases. J gave up 2 bases and V 6 bases, and 10 bases lay outside the gene matches. Germline CDR1 and CDR2: PRHDT and FYEKMQ (reference sequence). The CDR3 loop spans 16 amino acids. The CDR3 here is CASSPTAGRDTDTQYF. CDR3 coding DNA: TGTGCCAGCAGTCCCACCGCCGGGAGGGACACAGATACGCAGTATTTT.

In its sample, this clonotype was seen many times. The chain has TRBV10-3 and TRBJ2-3; TRBD1 matches at 7 bases. CDR3 length equals 15 residues. The ends lost 4 bases at V and 3 bases at J; junction bases unmatched: 7. Germline assignment: CDR1 ENHRY and CDR2 SYGVKD. The CDR3 bases are TGTGCCATCAGTGGAGACAGGGCCGGTACAGATACGCAGTATTTT. This encodes CAISGDRAGTDTQYF.

This clonotype occurred a few times. The chain is built from TRBV27 and TRBJ2-1; D ambiguous. Between the trimmed V and J ends, which lost 6 bases and 8 bases, there was a span of 8 bases. CDR3 length equals 11 residues. Germline CDR1 MNHEY, CDR2 SMNVEV (reference sequence). CDR3 nucleotides: TGTGCCAGCAGCAATTCCGATGAGCAGTTCTTC. It is translated as CASSNSDEQFF.